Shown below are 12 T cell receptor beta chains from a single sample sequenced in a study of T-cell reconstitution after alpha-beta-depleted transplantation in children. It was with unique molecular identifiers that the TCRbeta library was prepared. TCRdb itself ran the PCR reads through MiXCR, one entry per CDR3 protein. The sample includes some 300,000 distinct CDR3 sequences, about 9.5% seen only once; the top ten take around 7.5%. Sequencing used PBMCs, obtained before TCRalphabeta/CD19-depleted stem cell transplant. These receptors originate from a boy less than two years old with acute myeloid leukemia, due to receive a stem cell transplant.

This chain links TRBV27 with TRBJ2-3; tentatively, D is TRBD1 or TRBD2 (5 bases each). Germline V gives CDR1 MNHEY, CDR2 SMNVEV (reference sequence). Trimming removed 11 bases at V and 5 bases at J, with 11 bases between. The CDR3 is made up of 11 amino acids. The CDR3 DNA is TGTGCCCCACGGGGCAGAGATACGCAGTATTTT. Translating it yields CAPRGRDTQYF.

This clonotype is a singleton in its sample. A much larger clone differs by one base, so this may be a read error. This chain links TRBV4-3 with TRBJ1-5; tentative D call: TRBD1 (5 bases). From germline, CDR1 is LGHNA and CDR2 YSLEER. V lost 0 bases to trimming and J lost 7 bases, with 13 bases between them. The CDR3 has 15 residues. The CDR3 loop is CASSQERGSGQPQHF. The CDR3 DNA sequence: TGCGCCAGCAGCCAAGAGAGGGGATCTGGGCAGCCCCAGCATTTT.

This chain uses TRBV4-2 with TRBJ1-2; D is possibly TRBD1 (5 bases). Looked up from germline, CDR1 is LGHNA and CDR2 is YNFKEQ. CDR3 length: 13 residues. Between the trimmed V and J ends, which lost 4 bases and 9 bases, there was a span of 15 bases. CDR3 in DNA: TGTGCCAGCAGCCCTAGGCCCCAGGGCTGCTACACCTTC. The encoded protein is CASSPRPQGCYTF.

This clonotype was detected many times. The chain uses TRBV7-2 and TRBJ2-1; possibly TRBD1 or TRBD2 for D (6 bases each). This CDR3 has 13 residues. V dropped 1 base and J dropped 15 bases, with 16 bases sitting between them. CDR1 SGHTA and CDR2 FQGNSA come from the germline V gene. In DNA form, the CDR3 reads TGTGCCAGCAGCTTAGTTCGACAGGAGGGGCCGTTCTTC. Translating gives CASSLVRQEGPFF.

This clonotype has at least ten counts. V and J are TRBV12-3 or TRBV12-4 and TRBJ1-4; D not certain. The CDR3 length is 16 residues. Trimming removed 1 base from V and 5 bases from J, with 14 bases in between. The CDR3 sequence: CASSLESSLTNEKLFF. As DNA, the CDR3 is TGTGCCAGCAGTTTAGAGTCGTCCCTCACCAATGAAAAACTGTTTTTT.

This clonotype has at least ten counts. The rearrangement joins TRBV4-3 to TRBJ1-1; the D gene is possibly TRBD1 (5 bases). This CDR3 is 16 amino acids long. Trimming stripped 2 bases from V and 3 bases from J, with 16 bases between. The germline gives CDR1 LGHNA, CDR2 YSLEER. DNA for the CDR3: TGCGCCAGCAGCCAAACCCCAGGGCCGAGGGACACTGAAGCTTTCTTT. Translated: CASSQTPGPRDTEAFF.

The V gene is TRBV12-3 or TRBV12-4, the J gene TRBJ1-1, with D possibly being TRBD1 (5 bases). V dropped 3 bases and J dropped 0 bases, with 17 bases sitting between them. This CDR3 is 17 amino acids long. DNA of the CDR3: TGTGCCAGCAGTTTTAGTTCCCGGGGCCTCATGAACACTGAAGCTTTCTTT. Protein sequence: CASSFSSRGLMNTEAFF.

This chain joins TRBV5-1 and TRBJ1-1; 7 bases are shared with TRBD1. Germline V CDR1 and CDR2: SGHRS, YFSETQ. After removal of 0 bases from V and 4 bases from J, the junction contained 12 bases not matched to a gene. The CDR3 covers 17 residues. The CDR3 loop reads CASSLDPQGRRGTEAFF. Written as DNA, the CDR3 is TGCGCCAGCAGCTTGGATCCACAGGGGAGGCGAGGCACTGAAGCTTTCTTT.

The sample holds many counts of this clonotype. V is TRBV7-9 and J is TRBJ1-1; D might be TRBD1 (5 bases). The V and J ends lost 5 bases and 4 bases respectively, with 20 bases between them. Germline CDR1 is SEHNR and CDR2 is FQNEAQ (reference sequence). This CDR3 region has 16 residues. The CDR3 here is CASSDGHRWGSTEAFF. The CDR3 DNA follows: TGTGCCAGCAGCGACGGACACCGTTGGGGATCCACTGAAGCTTTCTTT.

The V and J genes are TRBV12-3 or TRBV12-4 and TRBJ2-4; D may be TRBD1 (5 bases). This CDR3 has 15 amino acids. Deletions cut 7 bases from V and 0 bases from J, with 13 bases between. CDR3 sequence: CASTPGSLAKNIQYF. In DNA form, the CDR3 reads TGTGCCAGCACCCCAGGGTCTCTAGCCAAAAACATTCAGTACTTC.

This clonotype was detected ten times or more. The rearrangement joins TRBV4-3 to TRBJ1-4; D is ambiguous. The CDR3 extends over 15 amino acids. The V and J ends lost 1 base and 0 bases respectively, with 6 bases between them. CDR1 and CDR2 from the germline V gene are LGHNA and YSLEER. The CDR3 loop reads CASSQAGSTNEKLFF. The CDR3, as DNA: TGCGCCAGCAGCCAAGCGGGGTCAACTAATGAAAAACTGTTTTTT.

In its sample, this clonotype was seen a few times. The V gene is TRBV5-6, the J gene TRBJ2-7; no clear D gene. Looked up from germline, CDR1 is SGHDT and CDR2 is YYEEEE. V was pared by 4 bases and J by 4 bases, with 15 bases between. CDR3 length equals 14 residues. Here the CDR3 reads CASSPTPRGYEQYF. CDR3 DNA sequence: TGTGCCAGCAGCCCGACTCCCCGCGGATACGAGCAGTACTTC.